These 24 T cell receptor beta chains share one sample of origin, sequenced in a study of blood T cells in healthy people across ages. Sample-barcoded 5' priming and a J-beta primer mix drove a second PCR of roughly 7 to 11 cycles. TCRdb processed the 5' RACE reads anew with MiXCR; each CDR3 protein has one entry. Among over a million distinct CDR3 sequences, around two fifths were seen once, and the ten largest hold 7% to 9%. Material: blood. These TCRs come from a woman under 30 in good health.

This sequence joins TRBV18 and TRBJ2-4; 13 bases agree with TRBD2. The trim removed 3 bases at V and 0 bases at J, leaving 14 bases unmatched. The CDR3 covers 21 residues. CDR1 and CDR2 (germline): KGHSH, LQKENI. Here the CDR3 reads CASSPTPPGTSGDSAKNIQYF. The CDR3 region has the DNA TGTGCCAGCTCACCCACCCCCCCTGGGACTAGCGGGGATTCAGCCAAAAACATTCAGTACTTC.

V gene TRBV6-5 combines with J gene TRBJ1-1; D gene ambiguous. This CDR3 has 13 amino acids. CDR1 is MNHEY, CDR2 SVGAGI, per germline. V dropped 5 bases and J dropped 10 bases, with 17 bases sitting between them. The CDR3 sequence: CASSPGDKVRAFF. The CDR3 region has the DNA TGTGCCAGCAGTCCAGGTGATAAGGTGAGAGCTTTCTTT.

The V and J genes are TRBV27 and TRBJ2-7, with D unresolved. The germline V gene has CDR1 MNHEY and CDR2 SMNVEV (reference sequence). The CDR3 has 11 amino acids. V gave up 2 bases and J gave up 12 bases, with 11 bases separating them. The CDR3, as DNA: TGTGCCAGCAGTTTAGGCGTCAGGCGGTACTTC. Residues: CASSLGVRRYF.

V and J are TRBV20-1 and TRBJ2-1; D call uncertain. V was trimmed by 3 bases and J by 8 bases, leaving 11 bases between them. The CDR3 runs 12 residues. The germline V gene encodes CDR1 DFQATT and CDR2 SNEGSKA (reference sequence). The CDR3 loop is CSARTVSHEQFF. DNA for the CDR3: TGCAGTGCTAGGACCGTTTCCCATGAGCAGTTCTTC.

A remark on this clonotype: At one end the junction does not follow the germline gene, possibly because of a read error. The chain joins TRBV15 to TRBJ2-1; D ambiguous. The CDR3 runs 12 residues. Per germline, CDR1 LNHNV and CDR2 YYDKDF (reference sequence). CDR3 DNA sequence: TGTACCACCAGCAGAGACTACAATGAGCAGTTCTTC. Translating it yields CTTSRDYNEQFF.

This clonotype was seen a handful of times. The chain links TRBV2 to TRBJ2-3; D perhaps matches TRBD2 (6 bases). V lost 6 bases and J lost 5, with 18 bases in between. CDR1 is SNHLY and CDR2 is FYNNEI in the germline V gene. This CDR3 has 15 amino acids. DNA for the CDR3: TGTGCCAGCAGGGAGGGGATTGACCCAAGAGATACGCAGTATTTT. This encodes CASREGIDPRDTQYF.

This clonotype has a handful of counts. The chain uses TRBV29-1 and TRBJ2-3; D perhaps matches TRBD1 (5 bases). Germline V lookup: CDR1 SQVTM, CDR2 ANQGSEA. V was trimmed by 6 bases and J by 2 bases, leaving 12 bases between them. This CDR3 is 13 amino acids long. The CDR3: CSVDSVFTDTQYF. As DNA, the CDR3 is TGCAGCGTCGACAGCGTTTTCACAGATACGCAGTATTTT.

V and J are TRBV20-1 and TRBJ1-1; D ambiguous. This CDR3 is built from 11 residues. Trimming cost V 7 bases and J 8 bases, with 14 bases left between them. CDR1 and CDR2 (germline): DFQATT, SNEGSKA (reference sequence). CDR3 residues: CSVPRLKEAFF. The CDR3 DNA sequence: TGCAGTGTCCCACGACTGAAAGAAGCTTTCTTT.

This chain uses TRBV9 with TRBJ1-1, with TRBD1 as a possible D gene (6 bases). CDR1 is SGDLS and CDR2 is YYNGEE in the germline V gene. Trimming stripped 0 bases from V and 0 bases from J, with 12 bases between. The CDR3 contains 16 residues. The CDR3 spells CASSVEGGSLNTEAFF. DNA for the CDR3: TGTGCCAGCAGCGTAGAGGGGGGGTCCTTGAACACTGAAGCTTTCTTT. Based on the CDR3 plus reference TRBV9 and TRBJ1-1, the full variable domain is DSGVTQTPKHLITATGQRVTLRCSPRSGDLSVYWYQQSLDQGLQFLIQYYNGEERAKGNILERFSAQQFPDLHSELNLSSLELGDSALYFCASSVEGGSLNTEAFFGQGTRLTVV.

This clonotype was seen only a few times. This chain joins TRBV20-1 and TRBJ2-7; 8 positions match TRBD1. The CDR3 length is 15 residues. Trimming at V came to 3 bases and at J to 1 base, leaving 8 bases not matched to a gene. Germline assignment: CDR1 DFQATT and CDR2 SNEGSKA (reference sequence). In DNA, the CDR3 is TGCAGTGCTAGGGACGGACAGGGTTTGTCCTACGAGCAGTACTTC. As protein: CSARDGQGLSYEQYF.

Only a few counts were recorded for this clonotype. The chain is built from TRBV24-1 and TRBJ1-5; D remains unclear. The V gene lost 4 bases and the J gene lost 4 bases, with 19 bases spanning the gap. The CDR3 is 17 amino acids. Germline CDR1 and CDR2: KGHDR and SFDVKD. The CDR3 spells CATSDFPGPPPNQPQHF. In DNA form, the CDR3 reads TGTGCCACCAGTGACTTCCCCGGGCCTCCCCCGAATCAGCCCCAGCATTTT.

The chain is built from TRBV10-3 and TRBJ2-1; D unresolved. Trimming shortened V by 2 bases and J by 0 bases, and 8 bases separated the two germline ends. Germline V gene sequence: CDR1 ENHRY, CDR2 SYGVKD. The CDR3 runs to 15 residues. The CDR3 sequence is CAISEKAPSYNEQFF. CDR3 coding DNA: TGTGCCATCAGTGAGAAGGCCCCCTCCTACAATGAGCAGTTCTTC.

This clonotype has a handful of counts. The chain links TRBV27 to TRBJ2-7; no clear D gene. The CDR3 sequence is 14 residues long. Trimming removed 6 bases from V and 2 bases from J, with 14 bases in between. Germline CDR1 and CDR2: MNHEY and SMNVEV (reference sequence). The CDR3 coding sequence is TGTGCCAGCAGCCCTAGGGTCCAAACCTACGAGCAGTACTTC. Its translation is CASSPRVQTYEQYF.

The table lists this clonotype with a few counts. The rearrangement links TRBV12-3 or TRBV12-4 to TRBJ1-5, with D maybe TRBD1 (5 bases). Between the trimmed V and J ends, which lost 5 bases and 13 bases, there was a span of 21 bases. The CDR3 sequence is 14 residues long. Written as DNA, the CDR3 is TGTGCCAGCAGTCGCCCCGGGACGGTTGGAGGACAGCATTTT. Translating it yields CASSRPGTVGGQHF.

The V call is TRBV5-4, the J call TRBJ2-1; TRBD1 matches at 9 bases. Germline-derived CDR1 and CDR2 are SGHNT and YYREEE (reference sequence). Unmatched junction bases numbered 9, after V lost 3 bases and J lost 5 bases. This CDR3 has 16 amino acids. Here the CDR3 reads CASSSKGGTGNNEQFF. The CDR3 bases are TGTGCCAGCAGCTCCAAGGGCGGGACAGGGAACAATGAGCAGTTCTTC.

This chain connects TRBV9 to TRBJ2-7; maybe TRBD2 (5 bases). The germline V gene encodes CDR1 SGDLS and CDR2 YYNGEE. The CDR3 has 15 amino acids. V was shortened by 2 bases and J by 7 bases, with 19 bases between the two germline ends. The chain's CDR3 is CASSVRPSSNGEQYF. CDR3 DNA: TGTGCCAGCAGCGTCAGACCTAGCTCGAACGGTGAGCAGTACTTC. The full variable domain, rest sourced from reference TRBV9 and TRBJ2-7, is DSGVTQTPKHLITATGQRVTLRCSPRSGDLSVYWYQQSLDQGLQFLIQYYNGEERAKGNILERFSAQQFPDLHSELNLSSLELGDSALYFCASSVRPSSNGEQYFGPGTRLTVT.

This clonotype was seen a handful of times. The chain is built from TRBV7-8 and TRBJ2-7, with 8 nucleotides matching TRBD1. The germline V gene encodes CDR1 SGHVS and CDR2 FQNEAQ. The CDR3 is made up of 16 amino acids. The trim removed 0 bases at V and 4 bases at J, leaving 8 bases unmatched. The CDR3 protein is CASSLASTGVFYEQYF. In DNA form, the CDR3 reads TGTGCCAGCAGCTTAGCTTCGACAGGGGTTTTTTACGAGCAGTACTTC.

The chain recombines TRBV3-1 with TRBJ1-1; 7 bases are shared with TRBD1. Germline CDR1 and CDR2: LGHDT and YNNKEL (reference sequence). V shed 4 bases, J shed 4 bases, and the junction held 6 bases outside the gene matches. The CDR3 is 14 amino acids. CDR3 in amino acids: CASSREGAVTEAFF. CDR3 DNA: TGTGCCAGCAGCCGGGAGGGGGCGGTCACTGAAGCTTTCTTT.

The CDR3 nucleotides are TGCAGCGTTGTCTTACAGGACGCAATTAATGAAAAACTGTTTTTT. Translated, it gives CSVVLQDAINEKLFF. The genes are TRBV29-1 and TRBJ1-4; possibly TRBD1 for D (5 bases). CDR1 is SQVTM and CDR2 is ANQGSEA in the germline V gene. The CDR3 spans 15 residues. Trimming removed 4 bases from V and 4 bases from J, with 16 bases in between.

The chain recombines TRBV28 with TRBJ2-7; TRBD1 is a possible D gene (6 bases). Germline CDR1 MDHEN, CDR2 SYDVKM. Trimming took off 4 bases at V and 2 bases at J, with 15 bases between the two ends. The CDR3 spans 15 residues. CDR3 DNA: TGTGCCAGCAGTTCCTCCCGGGACATCACCTACGAGCAGTACTTC. This codes for CASSSSRDITYEQYF. The complete variable domain, with remaining parts taken from reference TRBV28 and TRBJ2-7, reads DVKVTQSSRYLVKRTGEKVFLECVQDMDHENMFWYRQDPGLGLRLIYFSYDVKMKEKGDIPEGYSVSREKKERFSLILESASTNQTSMYLCASSSSRDITYEQYFGPGTRLTVT.

This clonotype showed up just a few times. The chain joins TRBV6-5 to TRBJ2-5; 8 nucleotides line up with TRBD1. Germline assignment: CDR1 MNHEY and CDR2 SVGAGI. Unmatched junction bases numbered 13, after V lost 5 bases and J lost 5 bases. This CDR3 has 16 amino acids. The CDR3 here is CASSTADRGIWETQYF. DNA of the CDR3: TGTGCCAGCAGTACCGCCGACAGGGGTATTTGGGAGACCCAGTACTTC.

Note on this clonotype: A much larger clonotype is one base distant, so this may be a read error. The chain joins TRBV4-2 to TRBJ2-4, with D uncertain. V was clipped by 1 base and J by 5 bases, with 12 bases between them. Germline V gene data show CDR1 as LGHNA and CDR2 as YNFKEQ. The CDR3 spans 15 residues. The chain's CDR3 is CASSQGLTAENIQYF. CDR3 nucleotide sequence: TGTGCCAGCAGCCAAGGTCTAACGGCTGAAAACATTCAGTACTTC.

This clonotype was detected ten times or more. This sequence joins TRBV12-3 or TRBV12-4 and TRBJ1-2, with 8 bases aligning to TRBD1. Trimming cost V 6 bases and J 8 bases; bases outside gene matches: 5. This CDR3 is 12 amino acids long. The CDR3 DNA reads TGTGCCAGCAGACGACAGGGGTACGGCTACACCTTC. Translation gives CASRRQGYGYTF.

This chain uses TRBV20-1 with TRBJ1-1; D might be TRBD1 (6 bases). Between the trimmed V and J ends, which lost 7 bases and 0 bases, there was a span of 18 bases. The CDR3 runs 15 residues. In germline, CDR1 is DFQATT, CDR2 SNEGSKA (reference sequence). The CDR3 nucleotides are TGCAGTGGAAAGCCCCAGGGGATATTGAACACTGAAGCTTTCTTT. It codes for CSGKPQGILNTEAFF.